Listed here are 18 T cell receptor beta chains from one sample, sequenced in a study of cytomegalovirus exposure and HLA in healthy donors. The PCR had 60 Vbeta and 13 Jbeta primers. Some clones are missing from TCRdb's copy, which holds only in-frame ones; the method was immunoSEQ multiplex PCR. This specimen shows approximately 120,000 clones; the ten leading clones hold about 2.2%. Sequences were obtained from PBMCs. The receptors were gathered from a man in his forties in good health and CMV-seronegative.

The rearrangement joins TRBV28 to TRBJ2-7, with D possibly being TRBD2 (5 bases). Deletions cut 7 bases from V and 5 bases from J, with 21 bases between. This CDR3 has 15 residues. The V gene's germline CDR1 is MDHEN and CDR2 SYDVKM. In nucleotides, the CDR3 is TGTGCCAGCATTCCCGAGGGTGAGGGTGCCCACGAGCAGTACTTC. Protein: CASIPEGEGAHEQYF.

The gene calls are TRBV11-1 and TRBJ2-1; a possible D gene is TRBD1 (6 bases). Germline lookup yields CDR1 SGHAT and CDR2 FQDESV (reference sequence). Trimming removed 7 bases from V and 7 bases from J, with 8 bases in between. There are 11 residues in the CDR3. CDR3 protein: CASTQGNEQFF. DNA of the CDR3: TGTGCCAGCACCCAGGGGAATGAGCAGTTCTTC.

The chain has TRBV7-8 and TRBJ1-3; D possibly corresponds to TRBD1 (6 bases). The V end was cut by 6 bases, the J end by 7 bases, with 7 bases between. This CDR3 is built from 11 residues. CDR1 is SGHVS and CDR2 is FQNEAQ in the germline V gene. DNA of the CDR3: TGTGCCAGCAGTACAGGGAACACCATATATTTT. This codes for CASSTGNTIYF.

V is TRBV5-1 and J is TRBJ2-2; D is undetermined. Germline CDR1 SGHRS, CDR2 YFSETQ. The germline V and J ends were trimmed by 4 bases and 7 bases, with 11 bases remaining between them. The CDR3 length is 13 residues. CDR3: CASSLTEIGELFF. In nucleotides, the CDR3 is TGCGCCAGCAGCCTGACGGAGATCGGGGAGCTGTTTTTT.

This chain uses TRBV6-5 with TRBJ2-7; 9 bases map to TRBD1. CDR1 is MNHEY and CDR2 is SVGAGI in the germline V gene. The CDR3 is made up of 14 amino acids. The J segment lost 7 bases and the V segment lost 5 bases, leaving 9 bases of the junction unmatched. The chain's CDR3 is CASSPGTGLIEQYF. The CDR3 bases are TGTGCCAGCAGTCCCGGGACAGGGTTGATAGAGCAGTACTTC.

V and J are TRBV5-1 and TRBJ1-4; the D gene is possibly TRBD1 (5 bases). This CDR3 is 15 amino acids long. Germline lookup yields CDR1 SGHRS and CDR2 YFSETQ. Trimming cost V 3 bases and J 4 bases, with 13 bases left between them. This chain's CDR3 is CASSSLQASNEKLFF. Here the CDR3 DNA reads TGCGCCAGCAGCTCCCTACAGGCTAGTAATGAAAAACTGTTTTTT.

The chain joins TRBV28 to TRBJ1-1; D not resolved. V lost 5 bases to trimming and J lost 2 bases, with 18 bases between them. CDR1 is MDHEN and CDR2 is SYDVKM in the germline V gene. The CDR3 extends over 16 amino acids. CDR3 in amino acids: CASSTPGRPLNTEAFF. The CDR3 DNA is TGTGCCAGCAGTACCCCGGGTAGGCCCCTCAACACTGAAGCTTTCTTT.

This chain joins TRBV5-6 and TRBJ1-2; D is unclear. The CDR3 spans 15 residues. Germline V gene data show CDR1 as SGHDT and CDR2 as YYEEEE. Trimming pared 4 bases from V and 6 bases from J, leaving 19 bases between. CDR3 coding DNA: TGTGCCAGCAGCCCGGTGACAAGAAACCTTAATGGCTACACCTTC. Translated: CASSPVTRNLNGYTF.

The chain has TRBV19 and TRBJ2-3, with D maybe TRBD2 (6 bases). The CDR3 consists of 15 residues. V was cut by 4 bases and J by 2 bases, with 13 bases left in between. Looked up from germline, CDR1 is LNHDA and CDR2 is SQIVND (reference sequence). DNA of the CDR3: TGTGCCAGTAGTACCCAGCGGGTTTCCACAGATACGCAGTATTTT. Its protein is CASSTQRVSTDTQYF.

The V gene is TRBV5-4, the J gene TRBJ2-7, with D possibly matching TRBD2 (6 bases). Trimming pared 4 bases from V and 2 bases from J, leaving 16 bases between. Per germline, CDR1 SGHNT and CDR2 YYREEE (reference sequence). The CDR3 covers 15 residues. CDR3: CASSDSGSKPYEQYF. CDR3 nucleotides: TGTGCCAGCAGCGATAGCGGAAGTAAACCCTACGAGCAGTACTTC.

The genes are TRBV11-2 and TRBJ2-1, with 7 bases lining up with TRBD2. The CDR3 extends over 15 amino acids. The trim removed 6 bases at V and 1 base at J, leaving 6 bases unmatched. Germline assignment: CDR1 SGHAT and CDR2 FQNNGV. The CDR3 loop reads CASSLSGESYNEQFF. Here the CDR3 DNA reads TGTGCCAGCAGTTTAAGCGGGGAGTCCTACAATGAGCAGTTCTTC. The entire variable domain, with the rest obtained from reference TRBV11-2 and TRBJ2-1, is as follows: EAGVAQSPRYKIIEKRQSVAFWCNPISGHATLYWYQQILGQGPKLLIQFQNNGVVDDSQLPKDRFSAERLKGVDSTLKIQPAKLEDSAVYLCASSLSGESYNEQFFGPGTRLTVL.

The chain uses TRBV10-3 and TRBJ2-3; 7 nucleotides line up with TRBD1. Trimming at V came to 6 bases and at J to 2 bases, leaving 5 bases not matched to a gene. The CDR3 extends over 14 amino acids. Germline V CDR1 and CDR2: ENHRY, SYGVKD. The CDR3 loop is CAIRTDRDTDTQYF. DNA of the CDR3: TGTGCCATCAGAACAGACAGGGACACAGATACGCAGTATTTT.

This chain connects TRBV7-9 to TRBJ1-2; D not resolved. The germline gives CDR1 SEHNR, CDR2 FQNEAQ (reference sequence). Trimming stripped 5 bases from V and 2 bases from J, with 12 bases between. This CDR3 is 14 amino acids long. Written as DNA, the CDR3 is TGTGCCAGCAGCCCCCGGTGGTCGAACTATGGCTACACCTTC. The encoded protein is CASSPRWSNYGYTF.

CDR3 sequence reads: CASSLGQGVYTGELFF. The CDR3 DNA reads TGCGCCAGCAGCTTGGGACAGGGGGTTTACACCGGGGAGCTGTTTTTT. J is TRBJ2-2 and V is TRBV5-1; 9 nucleotides align to TRBD1. Germline V lookup: CDR1 SGHRS, CDR2 YFSETQ. The V gene end was trimmed by 0 bases and the J gene end by 3 bases; junction bases not matched to a gene: 3. The CDR3 spans 16 residues.

This chain connects TRBV4-3 to TRBJ2-3; tentative D call: TRBD1 (6 bases). Between the trimmed V and J ends, which lost 0 bases and 4 bases, there was a span of 11 bases. Germline CDR1 is LGHNA and CDR2 is YSLEER. The CDR3 consists of 15 residues. The CDR3 spells CASSQDKGVPDTQYF. The CDR3 DNA sequence: TGCGCCAGCAGCCAAGATAAGGGGGTTCCAGATACGCAGTATTTT.

V is TRBV11-2 and J is TRBJ2-4, with TRBD1 matching 8 bases. The CDR3 is 15 residues long. In germline, CDR1 is SGHAT, CDR2 FQNNGV. V lost 2 bases to trimming and J lost 3 bases; unmatched junction nucleotides: 3. The CDR3 loop is CASSLSGTGKNIQYF. For the CDR3, the DNA is TGTGCCAGCAGCTTATCCGGGACAGGCAAAAACATTCAGTACTTC.

The chain links TRBV4-2 to TRBJ2-3; D is unclear. This CDR3 contains 15 residues. Germline V gene sequence: CDR1 LGHNA, CDR2 YNFKEQ. Between the trimmed V and J ends, which lost 0 bases and 0 bases, there was a span of 7 bases. The DNA for the CDR3 is TGTGCCAGCAGCCAAGATCCCACTAGCACAGATACGCAGTATTTT. This gives the protein CASSQDPTSTDTQYF.

The V call is TRBV30, the J call TRBJ2-5; tentatively, D is TRBD2 (7 bases). The CDR3 spans 16 residues. The ends were cut back, 2 bases at V and 4 bases at J, with 20 bases in the middle. Germline V gene data show CDR1 as GTSNPN and CDR2 as SVGIG (reference sequence). CDR3 sequence reads: CAWSYPGGLPLETQYF. The CDR3 nucleotides read TGTGCCTGGAGTTACCCCGGGGGGCTCCCTCTAGAGACCCAGTACTTC.